A single sample gave rise to the 4 T cell receptor beta chains below, sequenced in a study of T cells in Graves' hyperthyroidism and ophthalmopathy. Amplified TCR beta CDR3 regions derived from RNA transcripts. First-round RT-PCR with HTBI primers amplified the TCR CDR3 region. TCRdb re-analysed the multiplex PCR reads in MiXCR, keeping a single row per CDR3 protein. The data contain some 570,000 distinct CDR3 sequences, 14% of them singletons. Sequences were obtained from blood. The receptors were sampled from a woman aged 18-30 years with Graves' ophthalmopathy.

This clonotype has ten or more counts. The gene calls are TRBV2 and TRBJ1-5; D may be TRBD1 (6 bases). The CDR3 spans 14 residues. The germline V gene has CDR1 SNHLY and CDR2 FYNNEI. Trimming took off 5 bases at V and 0 bases at J, with 8 bases between the two ends. CDR3 amino acids: CASSWTVSNQPQHF. The CDR3 DNA reads as TGTGCCAGCAGTTGGACAGTTAGCAATCAGCCCCAGCATTTT.

The V gene is TRBV30, the J gene TRBJ2-7, with 16 bases identical to TRBD2. The V and J ends lost 8 bases and 6 bases, in that order; junction bases with no gene match: 10. This CDR3 has 15 residues. Germline V CDR1 and CDR2: GTSNPN, SVGIG (reference sequence). The DNA for the CDR3 is TGTGCCAAACCGGCCGGGACTAGCGGGAGGGGCGAGCAGTACTTC. As protein: CAKPAGTSGRGEQYF.

Comments on this clonotype: Compared with germline, one end of the junction differs, possibly owing to a read error. The CDR3 region has the DNA TGTGCTAGCAGCCCCCGACCGGGACAGTTCTACAATGAGCAGTTCTTC. It specifies CASSPRPGQFYNEQFF. The rearrangement uses TRBV7-7 and TRBJ2-1; 7 nucleotides line up with TRBD1. The CDR3 covers 16 residues. The germline CDR1 and CDR2 sequences are SSHAT and FNYEAQ (reference sequence).

The rearrangement uses TRBV6-5 and TRBJ2-2; no definite D call. Trimming stripped 0 bases from V and 8 bases from J, with 4 bases between. The CDR3 is 12 residues long. Germline-derived CDR1 and CDR2 are MNHEY and SVGAGI. CDR3 sequence (DNA): TGTGCCAGCAGTTACTCGTTTGGGGAGCTGTTTTTT. It is translated as CASSYSFGELFF.